This T cell receptor (beta chain) was profiled in a study of T cells expressing NK-cell markers (TCRdb year 2020). Study-wide context: About eight donors provided sorted CD3+CD56+NKG2C+, CD3+CD56+NKG2C- and CD3+CD56-NKG2C+ T-cell subsets, whose TCR beta-chain repertoires were profiled. Among the eight sequenced donors, seven were HCMV-seropositive and one was HCMV-seronegative. The study sequenced eight donors, all healthy volunteers chosen at random: three men and five women. Illumina HiSeq 2000/2500, MiSeq or NextSeq was used to sequence libraries as 2 x 150 bp reads. Study-level results and caveats: It remained unclear whether the expanded NKG2C-expressing T cell clones were specific for HCMV antigens. In roughly six donors, the dominant CD3+CD56+NKG2C+ clonotypes ranked among the top 10 CD8+ clonotypes, making up roughly 1.0-8% of CD8+ T cells. Those dominant clonotypes were again the most abundant among CD3+CD56-NKG2C+ cells in a handful of donors, at 28.3-60.1%.

Sequencing instrument: Illumina HiSeq 2000. The TCR beta cDNA libraries were made using 5'RACE template switching, a step that added both a universal primer site and unique molecular identifiers. Priming for cDNA synthesis came from the TCR beta constant segment, and two successive PCR amplification steps followed. The authors' analysis ran thus. MIGEC handled demultiplexing of the reads and grouping by UMI, while MiTCR was used to assemble and quantify clonotypes. To exclude erroneous sequences, any TCR cDNA sequence not supported by at least two reads was discarded. The tcR package was used for downstream repertoire analysis, and clonotypes were matched across fractions by CDR3 nucleotide sequence plus V segment. VDJmatch was used to annotate antigen specificity against VDJdb, with one amino acid substitution in CDR3 allowed. After TCRdb reprocessed the reads, each CDR3 protein sequence was kept as one row, without DNA. Clone size and V and J calls follow TCRdb, not the original study. This sample's table contains about 7,200 distinct CDR3 sequences. The top ten clones comprise approximately 66% of the sample.

This clonotype ranks as medium-sized (0.01 to 0.1%) by frequency alone, as no count is recorded. Its antigen is currently not known. Sequences SGHVS (CDR1) and FNYEAQ (CDR2) are obtained from the germline V gene. The CDR3 runs 14 amino acids, cysteine and phenylalanine included. The entry carries no DNA sequence. HCMV-specific IgG was detected in serum with a commercial ELISA kit to determine HCMV serostatus. Peripheral blood mononuclear cells were isolated from blood by Ficoll density gradient centrifugation. What was sequenced was blood T cells: a sorted CD56 or NKG2C T cell subset, CD4+ or CD8+ T cells, or bulk PBMC T cells (not recorded which). The receptor's source is a man aged 18-70 years in good health. The chain was built from TRBV7-6 and TRBJ2-7. The CDR3 protein sequence reads: CASSLMGSSYEQYF.